This is a list of T cell receptor beta chains from one sample in a study of T cells in Graves' hyperthyroidism and ophthalmopathy. TCRdb processed the multiplex PCR reads anew with MiXCR; each CDR3 protein has one entry. The repertoire consists of 400,000 to 600,000 distinct CDR3 sequences, with 20% occurring once and the leading ten covering about 25%. Material: blood. The source of these receptors is a young man with Graves' hyperthyroidism. Both conserved end residues are part of each CDR3. A D gene is named only where the DNA matches it firmly. Expanded clones get a size class; other rows say once, few or many, or leave the size out.

TRBJ2-5 | - | TRBV5-5 | TRBD2 | CASSFLAGVQETQYF | TGTGCCAGCAGCTTCTTAGCGGGGGTCCAAGAGACCCAGTACTTC
TRBJ1-6 | many | TRBV28 | - | CASSWDLRSPLHF | TGTGCCAGCAGTTGGGACTTGCGTTCACCCCTCCACTTT
TRBJ1-2 | many | TRBV6-1 | - | CASIGDSYGYTF | TGTGCCAGCATTGGGGACTCCTATGGCTACACCTTC
TRBJ2-4 | - | TRBV3-1 | - | CASSHVGRDDHQYF | TGTGCCAGCAGCCACGTCGGACGCGACGACCATCAGTACTTC
TRBJ1-1 | few | TRBV12-5 | TRBD1 | CASGFRLQGDTEAFF | TGTGCTAGTGGTTTTAGGTTACAGGGGGACACTGAAGCTTTCTTT
TRBJ1-5 | many | TRBV30 | TRBD1 | CAWADREHQPQHF | TGTGCCTGGGCGGACAGGGAACATCAGCCCCAGCATTTT
TRBJ1-1 | many | TRBV19 | - | CASSTQVNTEAFF | TGTGCCAGTAGTACCCAAGTGAACACTGAAGCTTTCTTT
TRBJ1-5 | - | TRBV12-5 | - | CASGIAGKPQHF | TGTGCTAGTGGCATAGCGGGCAAGCCCCAGCATTTT
TRBJ2-5 | - | TRBV6-1 | TRBD2 | CASSPLQAGGRETQYF | TGTGCCAGCAGTCCCCTGCAGGCGGGGGGGCGAGAGACCCAGTACTTC
TRBJ1-6 | - | TRBV5-1 | - | CASSLGDWKGSPLHF | TGCGCCAGCAGCTTGGGGGACTGGAAGGGGTCACCCCTCCACTTT
TRBJ2-3 | many | TRBV19 | - | CASSISQDTQYF | TGTGCCAGTAGTATTTCTCAAGATACGCAGTATTTT
TRBJ2-5 | - | TRBV4-2 | - | CASSQGPGKRETQYF | TGTGCCAGCAGCCAAGGACCAGGGAAAAGGGAGACCCAGTACTTC
TRBJ1-2 | many | TRBV28 | TRBD1 | CASSLGTAGGYGYTF | TGTGCCAGCAGTTTAGGGACAGCGGGGGGATATGGCTACACCTTC
TRBJ2-7 | many | TRBV6-1 | - | CASRKRDGPYEQYF | TGTGCCAGCAGAAAAAGGGACGGCCCCTACGAGCAGTACTTC
TRBJ2-4 | many | TRBV6-5 | - | CASSSQGLAKNIQYF | TGTGCCAGCAGTTCCCAGGGTCTAGCCAAAAACATTCAGTACTTC
TRBJ1-5 | many | TRBV28 | - | CASSLIGQGTSNQPQHF | TGTGCCAGCAGTTTGATCGGGCAGGGAACTAGCAATCAGCCCCAGCATTTT
TRBJ1-5 | - | TRBV2 | - | CASSETPFRPQHF | TGTGCCAGCAGTGAAACCCCCTTTCGGCCCCAGCATTTT
TRBJ1-2 | - | TRBV15 | TRBD1 | CATSQKAGGYGYTF | TGTGCCACCAGCCAGAAGGCAGGGGGCTATGGCTACACCTTC
TRBJ2-5 | many | TRBV29-1 | TRBD2 | CSVDYTGRTSGNFQETQYF | TGCAGCGTTGATTATACAGGGCGGACTAGCGGTAACTTTCAAGAGACCCAGTACTTC
TRBJ1-5 | - | TRBV19 | - | CASSISLGRRNQPQHF | TGTGCCAGTAGTATCAGTTTGGGCCGACGCAATCAGCCCCAGCATTTT
TRBJ1-1 | few | TRBV6-1 | - | CASTLTGHRNTEAFF | TGTGCCAGCACCCTAACGGGACACCGGAACACTGAAGCTTTCTTT
TRBJ2-6 | - | TRBV30 | - | CAWSVERNRGVYPGANVLTF | TGTGCCTGGAGTGTAGAAAGAAACCGGGGCGTATACCCTGGGGCCAACGTCCTGACTTTC
TRBJ2-2 | few | TRBV7-2 | - | CASSFGTESGDLLF | TGTGCCAGCAGCTTTGGGACCGAATCCGGGGATCTGTTGTTT
TRBJ2-7 | few | TRBV6-2/TRBV6-3 | - | CASSYSGGSIYEQYF | TGTGCCAGCAGTTACTCTGGTGGATCGATCTACGAGCAGTACTTC
TRBJ1-1 | many | TRBV7-8 | - | CASSLREGRSEAFF | TGTGCCAGCAGCTTACGTGAGGGGAGGAGTGAAGCTTTCTTT
TRBJ2-7 | many | TRBV6-1 | TRBD2 | CASTQLAGAFEQYF | TGTGCCAGCACTCAACTAGCGGGGGCCTTCGAGCAGTACTTC
TRBJ2-5 | many | TRBV12-3/TRBV12-4 | TRBD2 | CASSYTIAGETQYF | TGTGCCAGCAGTTATACGATAGCGGGGGAGACCCAGTACTTC
TRBJ2-2 | many | TRBV28 | TRBD1 | CASSYGQVIFGELFF | TGTGCCAGCAGTTACGGACAGGTGATATTCGGGGAGCTGTTTTTT
TRBJ1-2 | many | TRBV19 | - | CASRNPQVRLGYTF | TGTGCCAGTAGGAACCCCCAGGTGCGGTTGGGCTACACCTTC
TRBJ1-1 | many | TRBV2 | - | CANSEVGGNTEAFF | TGTGCCAACAGTGAAGTGGGCGGGAACACTGAAGCTTTCTTT
TRBJ2-7 | many | TRBV28 | - | CASSSGQMDEQYF | TGTGCCAGCAGTTCAGGACAGATGGACGAGCAGTACTTC
TRBJ2-5 | once | TRBV11-3 | - | CASSLDSGFGDQYF | TGTGCCAGCAGCTTAGATTCTGGGTTCGGGGACCAGTACTTC
TRBJ1-1 | many | TRBV20-1 | - | CSARDNTEAFF | TGCAGTGCTAGAGATAACACTGAAGCTTTCTTT
TRBJ2-7 | few | TRBV15 | TRBD1 | CATSRNRGSYEQYF | TGTGCCACCAGCCGCAACAGGGGCTCCTACGAGCAGTACTTC
TRBJ2-7 | many | TRBV5-6 | - | CASSLAQQRQSSYEQYF | TGTGCCAGCAGCTTGGCTCAGCAGCGCCAGAGCTCCTACGAGCAGTACTTC
TRBJ2-7 | many | TRBV27 | - | CASVGSSSYEQYF | TGTGCCAGCGTAGGATCGAGCTCCTACGAGCAGTACTTC